The 28 T cell receptor beta chains in this list originate from one sample, sequenced in a study of a mutant IDH1 vaccine in newly diagnosed glioma. TCRdb keeps only in-frame clones here, not all; method: immunoSEQ multiplex PCR. The data contain some 36,000 clones, approximately 80% of them singletons. The antigens of these receptors remain unknown. Time point given: week 5, during vaccination. Each vaccine dose was 300 ug of mutant IDH1 20-mer peptide, with topical imiquimod. Sequenced here: PBMCs, sampled from a glioma patient whose treatment included an IDH1 peptide vaccine. These receptors all stem from a man aged 50 or older with glioma.

The CDR3 reads CASSLTGQGYNEQFF. DNA of the CDR3: TGTGCCAGCAGCTTAACTGGACAGGGGTACAATGAGCAGTTCTTC. The chain carries TRBV7-9 and TRBJ2-1; 9 positions match TRBD1. The germline CDR1 and CDR2 sequences are SEHNR and FQNEAQ (reference sequence). The CDR3 totals 15 residues. The V gene end was trimmed by 2 bases and the J gene end by 4 bases; junction bases not matched to a gene: 3.

This rearrangement joins TRBV27 to TRBJ2-7; 8 positions agree with TRBD1. Germline V lookup: CDR1 MNHEY, CDR2 SMNVEV (reference sequence). This CDR3 comprises 14 residues. V lost 8 bases, J lost 5 bases, and 11 bases stayed unmatched. CDR3 sequence: CASAWQGAINEQYF. Written as DNA, the CDR3 is TGTGCCAGCGCCTGGCAGGGGGCTATCAACGAGCAGTACTTC.

The J gene is TRBJ2-6, the V gene TRBV5-1; D not certain. Trimming left V 4 bases short and J 4 bases short, with 9 bases between. The CDR3 is 14 amino acids. Germline V gene sequence: CDR1 SGHRS, CDR2 YFSETQ. In DNA, the CDR3 is TGCGCCAGCAGCGCGCAAGGAGGGGCCAACGTCCTGACTTTC. This codes for CASSAQGGANVLTF.

This clone was detected only once. The rearrangement joins TRBV5-1 to TRBJ1-1; tentative D call: TRBD1 (6 bases). The CDR3 extends over 14 amino acids. Germline V gene sequence: CDR1 SGHRS, CDR2 YFSETQ. V lost 3 bases, J lost 2 bases, and 11 bases lay in between. The CDR3 DNA is TGCGCCAGCAGCTCGTGGGGGGCCAACACTGAAGCTTTCTTT. Its translation is CASSSWGANTEAFF.

V gene TRBV7-9 combines with J gene TRBJ2-5; no clear D gene. Germline assignment: CDR1 SEHNR and CDR2 FQNEAQ (reference sequence). The CDR3 covers 17 residues. Trimming took off 2 bases at V and 0 bases at J, with 16 bases between the two ends. The CDR3 region has the DNA TGTGCCAGCAGCTTACGTGGCGGAAATGAGTACCAAGAGACCCAGTACTTC. This sequence encodes CASSLRGGNEYQETQYF.

The V call is TRBV9, the J call TRBJ2-1; D remains unclear. The germline V gene encodes CDR1 SGDLS and CDR2 YYNGEE. The CDR3 contains 15 residues. The V gene lost 4 bases and the J gene lost 2 bases, with 13 bases spanning the gap. In nucleotides, the CDR3 is TGTGCCAGCAGCTCGAGGCGTAACCCCTACAATGAGCAGTTCTTC. Translation gives CASSSRRNPYNEQFF.

CDR3 coding DNA: TGTGCCAGCAGCGTGGGATCGACAGCCGGAAACACCATATATTTT. Translating gives CASSVGSTAGNTIYF. The chain employs TRBV9 and TRBJ1-3, with D possibly TRBD1 on 5 matching bases. This CDR3 spans 15 amino acids. The germline CDR1 and CDR2 sequences are SGDLS and YYNGEE. V dropped 2 bases and J dropped 4 bases, with 13 bases sitting between them.

This clone was counted between two and nine times. The chain employs TRBV6-1 and TRBJ2-7; tentatively, D is TRBD2 (5 bases). V was clipped by 8 bases and J by 6 bases, with 14 bases between them. The germline CDR1 and CDR2 sequences are MNHNS and SASEGT. The CDR3 is 12 residues long. In nucleotides, the CDR3 is TGTGCCAGCGGGCAGCCCGAGGGCGAGCAGTACTTC. It translates to CASGQPEGEQYF.

This chain links TRBV10-3 with TRBJ2-1, with TRBD2 identical over 13 bases. V lost 6 bases to trimming and J lost 5 bases; unmatched junction nucleotides: 4. The CDR3 sequence is 15 residues long. Germline CDR1 is ENHRY and CDR2 is SYGVKD. CDR3 DNA: TGTGCCATCAGACAACTAGCGGGAGGGAACAATGAGCAGTTCTTC. Translating it yields CAIRQLAGGNNEQFF.

The chain recombines TRBV27 with TRBJ2-7, with 10 bases aligning to TRBD1. CDR3 length: 15 residues. The J segment lost 4 bases and the V segment lost 5 bases, leaving 8 bases of the junction unmatched. CDR1 and CDR2 from the germline V gene are MNHEY and SMNVEV (reference sequence). CDR3 region: CASSQSGTGAYEQYF. The CDR3 nucleotides read TGTGCCAGCAGTCAGTCCGGGACAGGGGCTTACGAGCAGTACTTC.

The chain employs TRBV19 and TRBJ1-5; D possibly corresponds to TRBD1 (5 bases). The germline V gene encodes CDR1 LNHDA and CDR2 SQIVND (reference sequence). V was cut by 7 bases and J by 3 bases, with 10 bases left in between. This CDR3 comprises 13 residues. This CDR3 is CASTVGHNQPQHF. The CDR3 bases are TGTGCCAGTACAGTGGGGCACAATCAGCCCCAGCATTTT.

The chain employs TRBV5-1 and TRBJ2-7; D may be TRBD2 (5 bases). With 2 bases removed from V and 4 bases from J, the gap between germline ends came to 7 bases. Germline CDR1 reads SGHRS; CDR2 reads YFSETQ. The CDR3 has 12 residues. Here the CDR3 DNA reads TGCGCCAGCAGCTTACCGGGGTACGAGCAGTACTTC. Translation gives CASSLPGYEQYF.

The rearrangement uses TRBV19 and TRBJ1-1; D may be TRBD1 (5 bases). The germline V and J ends were trimmed by 5 bases and 4 bases, with 14 bases remaining between them. The CDR3 is made up of 14 amino acids. Germline CDR1 is LNHDA and CDR2 is SQIVND (reference sequence). CDR3 coding DNA: TGTGCCAGTAGTCCAGGGTACTCGGGCACTGAAGCTTTCTTT. As protein: CASSPGYSGTEAFF.

This clone was seen a handful of times. Written as DNA, the CDR3 is TGTGCCAGCGTGGGGGCAGGGAATGAAGCTTTCTTT. This codes for CASVGAGNEAFF. The genes are TRBV2 and TRBJ1-1; a weak D match, TRBD1 (6 bases). The V gene lost 8 bases and the J gene lost 7 bases, with 14 bases spanning the gap. This CDR3 contains 12 residues. CDR1 SNHLY and CDR2 FYNNEI come from the germline V gene.

The chain has TRBV15 and TRBJ2-3, with D unclear. This CDR3 spans 16 amino acids. The V gene's germline CDR1 is LNHNV and CDR2 YYDKDF (reference sequence). V dropped 5 bases and J dropped 2 bases, with 17 bases sitting between them. CDR3 in DNA: TGTGCCACCAGCTCCATGCTAGGATCGTACACAGATACGCAGTATTTT. This sequence encodes CATSSMLGSYTDTQYF.

V gene TRBV7-9 combines with J gene TRBJ2-1; D gene ambiguous. This CDR3 has 11 amino acids. The V and J ends lost 2 bases and 9 bases respectively, with 5 bases between them. Germline-derived CDR1 and CDR2 are SEHNR and FQNEAQ (reference sequence). The chain's CDR3 is CASSLFPEQFF. In DNA, the CDR3 is TGTGCCAGCAGCTTATTTCCTGAGCAGTTCTTC. The whole variable domain, remainder taken from reference TRBV7-9 and TRBJ2-1, is DTGVSQNPRHKITKRGQNVTFRCDPISEHNRLYWYRQTLGQGPEFLTYFQNEAQLEKSRLLSDRFSAERPKGSFSTLEIQRTEQGDSAMYLCASSLFPEQFFGPGTRLTVL.

The table lists this clone with a count of one. The V call is TRBV18, the J call TRBJ2-1; 10 nucleotides line up with TRBD2. The junction had 3 bases not matched to a gene; V was cut back by 4 bases and J by 0 bases. CDR1 and CDR2 from the germline V gene are KGHSH and LQKENI. The length of the CDR3 is 16 residues. CDR3 bases: TGTGCCAGCTCACGAACTAGCGGGATCTCCTACAATGAGCAGTTCTTC. This translates into CASSRTSGISYNEQFF.

The chain carries TRBV5-1 and TRBJ2-7; the match to TRBD1 covers 8 bases. Germline values: CDR1 SGHRS, CDR2 YFSETQ. Trimming cost V 4 bases and J 5 bases; bases outside gene matches: 11. This CDR3 comprises 15 residues. DNA of the CDR3: TGCGCCAGCAGCCCGGTGGGACAGGACGCCCACGAGCAGTACTTC. This gives the protein CASSPVGQDAHEQYF.

Only one count was recorded for this clone. The chain is built from TRBV18 and TRBJ1-1; tentatively, D is TRBD1 (5 bases). The CDR3 contains 11 residues. Germline V gene sequence: CDR1 KGHSH, CDR2 LQKENI. Trimming removed 3 bases at V and 9 bases at J, with 8 bases between. CDR3 in DNA: TGTGCCAGCTCACCGGACATGAAAGCTTTCTTT. It translates to CASSPDMKAFF.

The chain links TRBV7-9 to TRBJ1-1; possibly TRBD1 for D (6 bases). Germline lookup yields CDR1 SEHNR and CDR2 FQNEAQ (reference sequence). The CDR3 loop spans 14 amino acids. V was clipped by 5 bases and J by 7 bases, with 17 bases between them. The chain's CDR3 is CASSLSGGKYEAFF. The CDR3 DNA sequence: TGTGCCAGCAGCCTTTCCGGGGGCAAATATGAAGCTTTCTTT.

This rearrangement joins TRBV19 to TRBJ1-1, with 8 positions matching TRBD1. Germline V gives CDR1 LNHDA, CDR2 SQIVND (reference sequence). This CDR3 has 14 amino acids. Trimming at V came to 9 bases and at J to 1 base, leaving 7 bases not matched to a gene. Here the CDR3 reads CASLRTGKNTEAFF. The CDR3 DNA sequence: TGTGCCAGCCTACGGACAGGGAAGAACACTGAAGCTTTCTTT.

This clone has just one count. The rearrangement uses TRBV5-4 and TRBJ2-3, with D unclear. V was pared by 0 bases and J by 2 bases, with 13 bases between. This CDR3 is built from 16 residues. In germline, CDR1 is SGHNT, CDR2 YYREEE (reference sequence). Here the CDR3 reads CASSLGGALDTDTQYF. Here the CDR3 DNA reads TGTGCCAGCAGCTTGGGCGGAGCTCTAGACACAGATACGCAGTATTTT.

The genes are TRBV9 and TRBJ1-6; D gene uncertain. Trimming stripped 2 bases from V and 7 bases from J, with 10 bases between. Germline V lookup: CDR1 SGDLS, CDR2 YYNGEE. CDR3 size: 14 residues. The CDR3 loop reads CASSVEQMNSPLHF. The CDR3 bases are TGTGCCAGCAGCGTGGAACAAATGAATTCACCCCTCCACTTT.

This clone was seen a handful of times. V is TRBV19 and J is TRBJ2-2; the D gene is possibly TRBD1 (6 bases). Per germline, CDR1 LNHDA and CDR2 SQIVND (reference sequence). CDR3 length: 16 amino acids. The V and J ends lost 1 base and 0 bases respectively, with 9 bases between them. The DNA for the CDR3 is TGTGCCAGTAGTATAGGCAGGACAGCGAACACCGGGGAGCTGTTTTTT. Encoded protein: CASSIGRTANTGELFF.

With respect to this clone: This same CDR3 is encoded by further DNA sequences in the sample. The chain uses TRBV19 and TRBJ2-5, with a possible D match to TRBD1 (6 bases). CDR1 and CDR2 (germline): LNHDA, SQIVND (reference sequence). Trimming removed 3 bases at V and 4 bases at J, with 9 bases between. There are 13 residues in the CDR3. Here the CDR3 reads CASSIGRGETQYF. For the CDR3, the DNA is TGTGCCAGTAGTATTGGCAGGGGAGAGACCCAGTACTTC.

J is TRBJ2-6 and V is TRBV10-3, with D hard to call. From germline, CDR1 is ENHRY and CDR2 SYGVKD. This CDR3 is built from 14 residues. Trimming left V 8 bases short and J 4 bases short, with 12 bases between. The CDR3 DNA is TGTGCCATCCAACCAGCCACCGGGGCCAACGTCCTGACTTTC. It encodes CAIQPATGANVLTF.

The rearrangement uses TRBV7-9 and TRBJ2-7, with 10 bases matching TRBD2. V lost 5 bases, J lost 0 bases, and 7 bases stayed unmatched. The germline CDR1 and CDR2 sequences are SEHNR and FQNEAQ (reference sequence). CDR3 size: 16 residues. The CDR3 nucleotides are TGTGCCAGCAGCCTCGGACTAGCGGCCGTCTCCTACGAGCAGTACTTC. This gives the protein CASSLGLAAVSYEQYF.

V is TRBV15 and J is TRBJ2-7, with TRBD2 matching over 7 bases. Trimming cost V 0 bases and J 4 bases; bases outside gene matches: 6. Germline CDR1 is LNHNV and CDR2 is YYDKDF (reference sequence). This CDR3 has 15 amino acids. The CDR3 is CATSRDGRNRYEQYF. CDR3 coding DNA: TGTGCCACCAGCAGAGACGGGAGGAATCGGTACGAGCAGTACTTC.